Below, 14 T cell receptor beta chains from the same sample are listed, as sequenced in a study of identical twins. TCRdb reanalysed the 5' RACE reads using MiXCR and keeps one entry per CDR3 protein. Seen here are 300,000 to 400,000 distinct CDR3 sequences, approximately 13% observed once, and the top ten hold about 7%. A further study also used this sample, focusing on yellow fever vaccine responses in identical twins.

The specimen was CD8+ T cells sorted from blood. The receptors shown here come from a woman aged 18-29 years in good health.

V usage is TRBV9 and J usage is TRBJ2-5, with 7 bases aligning to TRBD2. Per the germline V gene, CDR1 is SGDLS and CDR2 is YYNGEE. The CDR3 runs 16 residues. Trimming took 3 bases from V and 2 from J; bases not matched to a gene: 10. CDR3: CASSEGRLAAQETQYF. The DNA of the CDR3 is TGTGCCAGCAGCGAGGGGAGGCTAGCGGCACAAGAGACCCAGTACTTC.

This clonotype appeared a few times. This chain connects TRBV7-8 to TRBJ2-2, with D perhaps matching TRBD1 (6 bases). The CDR3 is 18 residues long. CDR1 is SGHVS, CDR2 FQNEAQ, per germline. Between the trimmed V and J ends, which lost 1 base and 7 bases, there was a span of 22 bases. In DNA form, the CDR3 reads TGTGCCAGCAGCTTAGTTGTGGGTGCTGGGGGCAGCAACGGGGAGCTGTTTTTT. It encodes CASSLVVGAGGSNGELFF.

This clonotype was detected a few times. In nucleotides, the CDR3 is TGTGCCAGCAGTTATAAGGGGGATGAGCAGTTCTTC. It specifies CASSYKGDEQFF. The chain links TRBV6-5 to TRBJ2-1; a possible D gene is TRBD1 (6 bases). Germline assignment: CDR1 MNHEY and CDR2 SVGAGI. The ends were cut back, 3 bases at V and 8 bases at J, with 8 bases in the middle. The CDR3 runs to 12 residues.

This sequence joins TRBV6-5 and TRBJ2-5; TRBD1 is a possible D gene (6 bases). V was pared by 3 bases and J by 2 bases, with 13 bases between. Germline V CDR1 and CDR2: MNHEY, SVGAGI. The CDR3 runs to 15 residues. CDR3: CASSYMGQQQETQYF. The CDR3 DNA sequence: TGTGCCAGCAGTTATATGGGACAACAGCAAGAGACCCAGTACTTC.

This clonotype was detected a few times. The rearrangement uses TRBV28 and TRBJ1-1; 7 bases line up with TRBD1. Germline-derived CDR1 and CDR2 are MDHEN and SYDVKM. J was trimmed by 0 bases and V by 1 base; bases with no gene match: 5. The CDR3 runs 16 residues. The CDR3 spells CASSLYTGDMNTEAFF. The DNA of the CDR3 is TGTGCCAGCAGTTTATATACAGGGGACATGAACACTGAAGCTTTCTTT.

The chain couples TRBV4-2 to TRBJ2-5, with 7 bases matching TRBD2. J gave up 2 bases and V 0 bases, and 9 bases lay outside the gene matches. Germline V gene lookup returns CDR1 LGHNA and CDR2 YNFKEQ. This CDR3 comprises 17 residues. CDR3 loop: CASSQDFLAGEQETQYF. CDR3 coding DNA: TGTGCCAGCAGCCAAGACTTTTTGGCGGGAGAACAAGAGACCCAGTACTTC.

The CDR3 coding sequence is TGTGCCAGCCAAAAGGGACAGGGGGTGACAGATACGCAGTATTTT. Translating it yields CASQKGQGVTDTQYF. The V call is TRBV6-2 or TRBV6-3, the J call TRBJ2-3, with TRBD1 matching 11 bases. From germline, CDR1 is MNHEY and CDR2 SVGEGT. The CDR3 sequence is 15 residues long. V lost 8 bases to trimming and J lost 3 bases; unmatched junction nucleotides: 7.

V usage is TRBV6-1 and J usage is TRBJ2-1; D is perhaps TRBD2 (7 bases). Germline V CDR1 and CDR2: MNHNS, SASEGT. This CDR3 has 16 amino acids. Trimming pared 1 base from V and 8 bases from J, leaving 18 bases between. CDR3 nucleotides: TGTGCCAGCAGTGAAGGAGTGGCACAGGGAGGGGATGAGCAGTTCTTC. This encodes CASSEGVAQGGDEQFF.

This clonotype has a count of ten or more. The V and J genes are TRBV12-3 or TRBV12-4 and TRBJ2-7; D is unclear. Trimming removed 5 bases at V and 6 bases at J, with 17 bases between. This CDR3 is built from 14 residues. The CDR3 DNA reads TGTGCCAGCAGTGTAAGTCTAGACTTCTCCGAGCAGTACGTC. The encoded protein is CASSVSLDFSEQYV.

The chain employs TRBV3-1 and TRBJ2-1; no clear D. Trimming shortened V by 0 bases and J by 8 bases, and 14 bases separated the two germline ends. CDR3 length: 15 residues. CDR1 LGHDT and CDR2 YNNKEL come from the germline V gene (reference sequence). CDR3 DNA: TGTGCCAGCAGCCAAGATGGTCGAAGACCCTATGAGCAGTTCTTC. Protein sequence: CASSQDGRRPYEQFF.

The CDR3 here is CASSQFSGRLTDTQYF. The CDR3 DNA reads as TGTGCCAGCAGCCAATTTAGCGGGAGGCTCACAGATACGCAGTATTTT. The chain is built from TRBV7-3 and TRBJ2-3, with 10 bases aligning to TRBD2. The CDR3 is 16 residues long. The germline CDR1 and CDR2 sequences are SGHTA and FQGTGA. V dropped 5 bases and J dropped 2; count of bases not matched to a gene: 7.

This clonotype turned up a few times. The CDR3 DNA follows: TGTGCCAGCAGCCAAGATTCAGGCCACCCTATCGAGCAGTACTTC. Its translation: CASSQDSGHPIEQYF. The chain couples TRBV4-2 to TRBJ2-7, with no clear D. Deletions cut 0 bases from V and 6 bases from J, with 15 bases between. The CDR3 covers 15 residues. Germline V gene sequence: CDR1 LGHNA, CDR2 YNFKEQ.

This clonotype was counted between two and nine times. The genes are TRBV10-3 and TRBJ2-1; no clear D. The CDR3 length is 13 residues. The V and J ends lost 0 bases and 7 bases respectively, with 7 bases between them. Germline CDR1 ENHRY, CDR2 SYGVKD. The CDR3 bases are TGTGCCATCAGTGAGTCGTGGTTTAATGAGCAGTTCTTC. As protein: CAISESWFNEQFF.

This clonotype was seen many times. V is TRBV28 and J is TRBJ2-7; D remains unclear. The CDR3 sequence is 17 residues long. The V end was cut by 4 bases, the J end by 4 bases, with 23 bases between. The germline V gene encodes CDR1 MDHEN and CDR2 SYDVKM. CDR3 in amino acids: CASSSQMLRQLPYEQYV. The CDR3 DNA sequence: TGTGCCAGCAGTTCCCAGATGCTTCGGCAATTACCTTACGAGCAGTACGTC.